The rows below give T cell receptor beta chains drawn from one sample of a study of post-analysis software for immune sequencing data. TCRdb itself ran the PCR reads through MiXCR, one entry per CDR3 protein. The data contain 750,000 to 950,000 distinct CDR3 sequences, under 70% of them singletons. The sequenced material came from blood. All receptors come from a girl aged 5-17 years with multiple sclerosis. The CDR3 runs from the conserved cysteine through the conserved F or W. A D gene is named only where the DNA matches it firmly. Expanded clones are given a class, and other clones once, few, many or no size at all.

clone size	D gene	V gene	J gene	CDR3 protein	CDR3 DNA
NA	NA	TRBV5-1	TRBJ2-1	CASSTPLGGQFF	TGCGCCAGCAGCACCCCTCTAGGGGGGCAGTTCTTC
NA	NA	TRBV20-1	TRBJ1-1	CSPEGTNAEAFF	TGCAGCCCCGAAGGAACAAACGCTGAAGCTTTCTTT
few	NA	TRBV5-6	TRBJ2-4	CASSFPDRGSRGLGNIQYF	TGTGCCAGCAGCTTTCCAGACAGAGGCTCGCGGGGATTGGGAAACATTCAGTACTTC
few	NA	TRBV6-5	TRBJ2-7	CATQKSYEQYF	TGTGCCACCCAAAAGTCCTACGAGCAGTACTTC
NA	TRBD2	TRBV9	TRBJ2-5	CASSVTSGETQYF	TGTGCCAGCAGCGTAACTAGCGGAGAGACCCAGTACTTC
NA	TRBD1	TRBV5-1	TRBJ2-7	CASSLDGQDYEQYF	TGCGCCAGCAGCTTGGATGGACAGGACTACGAGCAGTACTTC
NA	NA	TRBV2	TRBJ2-1	CASSEESRGTYEQFF	TGTGCCAGCAGTGAAGAATCCCGGGGTACCTACGAGCAGTTCTTC
once	TRBD2	TRBV9	TRBJ2-5	CASSIYSSGVAETQYF	TGTGCCAGCAGCATCTACTCTAGCGGGGTGGCAGAGACCCAGTACTTC
NA	TRBD2	TRBV6-6	TRBJ2-7	CASSPQAGLAGTYEQYF	TGTGCCAGCAGTCCCCAGGCGGGACTAGCGGGGACCTACGAGCAGTACTTC
once	TRBD1	TRBV5-1	TRBJ1-5	CASSPTGGAGQPQHF	TGCGCCAGCAGCCCGACAGGGGGCGCGGGTCAGCCCCAGCATTTT
few	NA	TRBV4-1	TRBJ2-3	CASSQDDTQYF	TGCGCCAGCAGCCAAGATGATACGCAGTATTTT
NA	NA	TRBV7-9	TRBJ2-7	CASSLALGQTAYEQYF	TGTGCCAGCAGCTTAGCCTTAGGGCAGACCGCCTACGAGCAGTACTTC
NA	NA	TRBV20-1	TRBJ2-7	CSARVDGSYEQYF	TGCAGTGCTAGAGTAGACGGATCCTACGAGCAGTACTTC
NA	NA	TRBV4-1	TRBJ1-2	CAGSQDGRSYGYTF	TGCGCCGGCAGCCAAGATGGGCGCAGTTATGGCTACACCTTC
NA	TRBD2	TRBV29-1	TRBJ2-5	CSVPTLARETQYF	TGCAGCGTACCCACACTAGCGCGGGAGACCCAGTACTTC
NA	NA	TRBV20-1	TRBJ1-2	CSARDRQDWYYGYTF	TGCAGTGCTAGAGATAGGCAGGATTGGTACTATGGCTACACCTTC
few	TRBD1	TRBV11-2	TRBJ1-5	CASSLSLDRGQPQHF	TGTGCCAGCAGCTTAAGTTTGGACAGGGGTCAGCCCCAGCATTTT
NA	TRBD2	TRBV29-1	TRBJ2-3	CSVGGTAVTDTQYF	TGCAGCGTGGGGGGGACGGCAGTAACAGATACGCAGTATTTT
NA	TRBD2	TRBV5-1	TRBJ2-5	CASSLAGLAGKETQYF	TGCGCCAGCAGCTTGGCTGGACTAGCGGGAAAAGAGACCCAGTACTTC
NA	NA	TRBV9	TRBJ2-3	CASSFGTPRTDTQYF	TGTGCCAGCAGCTTCGGGACACCTCGCACAGATACGCAGTATTTT
NA	NA	TRBV20-1	TRBJ2-3	CSARGSGGYTDTQYF	TGCAGTGCTAGAGGATCCGGGGGTTACACAGATACGCAGTATTTT
NA	TRBD1	TRBV10-3	TRBJ2-1	CAISEDGDRGDEQFF	TGTGCCATCAGTGAAGACGGCGACAGGGGCGATGAGCAGTTCTTC
few	NA	TRBV20-1	TRBJ2-1	CSAGLRRTYNEQFF	TGCAGTGCAGGGTTGCGAAGGACCTACAATGAGCAGTTCTTC
NA	NA	TRBV5-5	TRBJ2-7	CASSFDREGEQYF	TGTGCCAGCAGCTTCGACAGGGAGGGCGAGCAGTACTTC
NA	TRBD2	TRBV15	TRBJ2-1	CATSRLLAGRPGNEQFF	TGTGCCACCAGCAGATTATTAGCGGGGCGGCCGGGCAATGAGCAGTTCTTC
NA	NA	TRBV12-3/TRBV12-4	TRBJ2-7	CASSLRGAGSYEQYF	TGTGCCAGCAGCTTAAGGGGGGCAGGTTCCTACGAGCAGTACTTC
NA	NA	TRBV7-2	TRBJ1-4	CASSHGTPNEKLFF	TGTGCCAGCAGCCACGGGACCCCTAATGAAAAACTGTTTTTT
NA	NA	TRBV2	TRBJ2-3	CASIPVGRNTQYF	TGTGCCAGCATCCCGGTGGGGCGAAATACGCAGTATTTT
NA	TRBD2	TRBV6-2/TRBV6-3	TRBJ2-1	CAGSYQSVGLADNEQFF	TGTGCCGGCAGTTACCAATCTGTCGGACTAGCGGACAATGAGCAGTTCTTC
few	NA	TRBV5-6	TRBJ1-1	CASSLIGRMNTEAFF	TGTGCCAGCAGCTTGATAGGGAGGATGAACACTGAAGCTTTCTTT
NA	NA	TRBV12-5	TRBJ1-2	CASGFHTQGGYTF	TGTGCTAGTGGTTTCCACACGCAGGGTGGCTACACCTTC
NA	TRBD2	TRBV20-1	TRBJ2-7	CSASQLPGLAGAGNEQYF	TGCAGTGCTAGTCAGTTGCCGGGACTAGCGGGAGCTGGGAACGAGCAGTACTTC
NA	TRBD2	TRBV12-3/TRBV12-4	TRBJ2-1	CASSWREGDNEQFF	TGTGCCAGCAGTTGGCGGGAGGGCGACAATGAGCAGTTCTTC
many	NA	TRBV9	TRBJ2-3	CASSVDPNQNTQYF	TGTGCCAGCAGCGTAGACCCCAACCAGAATACGCAGTATTTT
NA	NA	TRBV5-1	TRBJ2-3	CASILTVGSTDTQYF	TGCGCCAGCATCCTCACAGTGGGGAGCACAGATACGCAGTATTTT
few	NA	TRBV9	TRBJ2-1	CASSVEAYYNEQFF	TGTGCCAGCAGCGTAGAGGCCTACTACAATGAGCAGTTCTTC
once	NA	TRBV7-9	TRBJ2-1	CASSLAGQETQFF	TGTGCCAGCAGCTTAGCGGGTCAAGAGACCCAGTTCTTC
NA	TRBD1	TRBV7-3	TRBJ2-1	CASSRRTGGDEQFF	TGTGCCAGCAGCCGGAGGACAGGGGGCGATGAGCAGTTCTTC
NA	NA	TRBV20-1	TRBJ2-3	CSARRLGDTQYF	TGCAGTGCTAGAAGATTGGGGGATACGCAGTATTTT
NA	NA	TRBV20-1	TRBJ2-7	CSALDQLRSVWEYF	TGCAGTGCCCTCGACCAGTTGAGGTCTGTCTGGGAGTACTTC
NA	TRBD2	TRBV20-1	TRBJ2-1	CSARDPGSSGRDEQFF	TGCAGTGCTAGAGATCCAGGGTCTAGCGGGAGGGATGAGCAGTTCTTC
NA	TRBD2	TRBV2	TRBJ2-1	CASSGLAGFTGEQFF	TGTGCCAGCAGTGGACTAGCGGGATTTACTGGGGAGCAGTTCTTC
few	TRBD2	TRBV12-3/TRBV12-4	TRBJ2-5	CASSLGTSGRAVETQYF	TGTGCCAGCAGTTTAGGGACTAGCGGGAGGGCCGTAGAGACCCAGTACTTC
once	TRBD2	TRBV7-8	TRBJ2-1	CASSLRGGPGLAGDNEQFF	TGTGCCAGCAGCCTCCGGGGGGGGCCGGGACTAGCGGGAGATAATGAGCAGTTCTTC
NA	NA	TRBV5-1	TRBJ2-7	CASSLHSATGPPYEQYF	TGCGCCAGCAGCTTGCATTCGGCCACAGGGCCACCCTACGAGCAGTACTTC
once	NA	TRBV4-1	TRBJ1-2	CASSQVTGTGYGYTF	TGCGCCAGCAGCCAAGTAACGGGGACGGGTTATGGCTACACCTTC
few	TRBD2	TRBV4-1	TRBJ2-5	CASSQGTRVSLQETQYF	TGCGCCAGCAGCCAAGGGACTAGGGTATCCCTCCAAGAGACCCAGTACTTC
few	NA	TRBV14	TRBJ2-7	CASSNYRVSYEQYF	TGTGCCAGCAGCAACTACAGGGTATCCTACGAGCAGTACTTC
NA	NA	TRBV29-1	TRBJ2-7	CSAGGGHYSYEQYF	TGCAGCGCTGGAGGCGGACATTACTCCTACGAGCAGTACTTC
few	NA	TRBV3-1	TRBJ1-2	CASSPGAFYYGYTF	TGTGCCAGCAGCCCAGGAGCCTTCTACTATGGCTACACCTTC
NA	NA	TRBV6-6	TRBJ2-2	CASSSDRGGLWELFF	TGTGCCAGCAGTTCCGACCGTGGGGGTCTCTGGGAGCTGTTTTTT
NA	NA	TRBV13	TRBJ2-4	CASSLRSGDIQYF	TGTGCCAGCAGCCTCAGGTCGGGGGACATTCAGTACTTC
few	NA	TRBV29-1	TRBJ2-5	CSKPRQAQETQYF	TGCAGCAAACCCCGACAGGCGCAAGAGACCCAGTACTTC
few	NA	TRBV20-1	TRBJ2-3	CSARGWAIRTDTQYF	TGCAGTGCTAGGGGGTGGGCTATTCGAACAGATACGCAGTATTTT